Each of the 3 T cell receptor beta chains below was sequenced from the same sample in a study of blood T cell repertoires in COVID-19. This table comes from immunoSEQ multiplex PCR, and its TCRdb copy is limited to in-frame clones, with some not included. Of 80,000 to 100,000 clones listed, around 79% are singletons. The specimen sequenced was peripheral blood. Source of these receptors: a human donor in a cohort sampled during active COVID-19.

The chain is built from TRBV3-1 (or the pseudogene TRBV3-2) and TRBJ2-1, with 11 bases lining up with TRBD2. The germline gives CDR1 LGHDT, CDR2 YNNKEL (reference sequence). V lost 0 bases to trimming and J lost 8 bases; unmatched junction nucleotides: 12. CDR3 size: 18 residues. The CDR3: CASSQEIGGLAGGYEQFF. The CDR3 DNA reads as TGTGCCAGCAGCCAAGAAATCGGGGGTCTAGCGGGAGGCTATGAGCAGTTCTTC.

V is TRBV28 and J is TRBJ1-6; TRBD1 matches at 7 bases. The CDR3 totals 14 residues. After removal of 3 bases from V and 8 bases from J, the junction contained 4 bases not matched to a gene. Looked up from germline, CDR1 is MDHEN and CDR2 is SYDVKM. The CDR3 sequence: CASSLRTGHSPLHF. The CDR3 bases are TGTGCCAGCAGTTTGCGGACAGGTCATTCACCCCTCCACTTT.

The chain has TRBV11-2 and TRBJ2-2; TRBD1 matches at 7 bases. The CDR3 contains 16 residues. Germline lookup yields CDR1 SGHAT and CDR2 FQNNGV. With V trimmed by 4 bases and J by 5 bases, 10 bases remained unmatched. The CDR3: CASSSLRTGRTGELFF. The DNA of the CDR3 is TGTGCCAGCAGCTCCCTCCGGACAGGACGAACCGGGGAGCTGTTTTTT.